Here is one T cell receptor beta chain with its context. Researchers prepared the TCRbeta library using unique molecular identifiers, the study reports. TCRdb re-called the PCR reads through MiXCR, storing one row per CDR3 protein. In the table there are 450,000 to 600,000 distinct CDR3 sequences, 30% to 35% of which are singletons. The data belong to a study of T-cell reconstitution after alpha-beta-depleted transplantation in children. Germline CDR1 and CDR2: MGHRA and YSYEKL. The CDR3 contains 15 residues. V lost 3 bases to trimming and J lost 5 bases, with 17 bases between them. The chain employs TRBV4-1 and TRBJ2-7; tentatively, D is TRBD1 (6 bases). This TCR was sampled from a human donor who donated a stem cell graft to a child with aplastic anemia. The sample here was PBMCs from the stem cell graft donor, taken from the stem cell graft. As DNA, the CDR3 is TGCGCCAGCAGCCAGGACACAGGGATGTTCGACGAGCAGTACTTC. Its translation is CASSQDTGMFDEQYF.